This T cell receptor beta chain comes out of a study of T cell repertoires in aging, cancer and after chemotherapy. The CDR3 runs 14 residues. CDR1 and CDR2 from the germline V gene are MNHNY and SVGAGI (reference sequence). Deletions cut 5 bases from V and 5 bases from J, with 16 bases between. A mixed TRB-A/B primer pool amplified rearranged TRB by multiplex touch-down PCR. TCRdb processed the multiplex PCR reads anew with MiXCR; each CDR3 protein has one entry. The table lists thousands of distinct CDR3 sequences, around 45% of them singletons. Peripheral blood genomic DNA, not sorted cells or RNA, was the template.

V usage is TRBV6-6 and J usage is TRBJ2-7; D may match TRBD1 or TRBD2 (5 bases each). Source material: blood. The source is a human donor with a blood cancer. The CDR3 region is CASSTSPRGHEQYF. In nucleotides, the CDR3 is TGTGCCAGCAGTACGTCCCCGAGGGGTCACGAGCAGTACTTC.